Listed here are 22 T cell receptor beta chains from one sample, sequenced in a study of cytomegalovirus exposure and HLA in healthy donors. Primers included in the PCR were 60 Vbeta and 13 Jbeta primers. The assay was immunoSEQ multiplex PCR, and TCRdb's table has in-frame clones only and misses some. Of 100,000 to 120,000 clones in the sample, 65% to 80% are singletons; the top ten hold 2.5% to 3%. Sequenced material: PBMCs. These receptors all stem from a woman aged 60-75 years in good health and CMV-seropositive.

This chain connects TRBV7-9 to TRBJ2-5; weak D call: TRBD2 (5 bases). CDR1 SEHNR and CDR2 FQNEAQ come from the germline V gene (reference sequence). V was clipped by 4 bases and J by 5 bases, with 11 bases between them. The CDR3 loop spans 13 amino acids. The CDR3 is CASSYNPGETQYF. CDR3 coding DNA: TGTGCCAGCAGCTATAATCCGGGGGAGACCCAGTACTTC.

V is TRBV28 and J is TRBJ1-4; 7 positions agree with TRBD1. The CDR3 totals 16 residues. V lost 2 bases, J lost 7 bases, and 10 bases stayed unmatched. Germline CDR1 MDHEN, CDR2 SYDVKM. The CDR3 DNA is TGTGCCAGCAGTTTAGCCCGGGCGGGGACAGCTGAAAAACTGTTTTTT. It codes for CASSLARAGTAEKLFF.

This clone has only one observation. The chain combines TRBV27 with TRBJ2-7; 9 bases line up with TRBD2. The CDR3 length is 16 residues. CDR1 MNHEY and CDR2 SMNVEV come from the germline V gene (reference sequence). Trimming at V came to 5 bases and at J to 4 bases, leaving 12 bases not matched to a gene. The CDR3 protein is CASSPITSGYGYEQYF. The CDR3 nucleotides read TGTGCCAGCAGTCCTATCACTAGCGGGTACGGGTACGAGCAGTACTTC.

The gene calls are TRBV11-2 and TRBJ2-3; tentative D call: TRBD2 (6 bases). CDR3 size: 16 residues. With 5 bases removed from V and 6 bases from J, the gap between germline ends came to 21 bases. Germline lookup yields CDR1 SGHAT and CDR2 FQNNGV. This CDR3 reads CASSPNRRMAGDTQYF. CDR3 nucleotides: TGTGCCAGCAGCCCAAACCGGAGGATGGCGGGGGATACGCAGTATTTT.

The V and J genes are TRBV27 and TRBJ2-1; 9 bases are a match to TRBD2. Germline V gene data show CDR1 as MNHEY and CDR2 as SMNVEV (reference sequence). The CDR3 is 17 amino acids. With V trimmed by 0 bases and J by 2 bases, 5 bases remained unmatched. The CDR3, as DNA: TGTGCCAGCAGTTTATCCCAGAGCGGGAGGACCTACAATGAGCAGTTCTTC. It yields the protein CASSLSQSGRTYNEQFF.

This rearrangement joins TRBV6-5 to TRBJ1-1; no clear D. Deletions cut 11 bases from V and 1 base from J, with 20 bases between. Germline CDR1 and CDR2: MNHEY and SVGAGI. This CDR3 has 15 residues. Here the CDR3 reads CAVRGYDRTNTEAFF. The DNA for the CDR3 is TGTGCCGTCAGAGGGTACGACCGGACGAACACTGAAGCTTTCTTT.

This clone was seen a handful of times. V gene TRBV19 combines with J gene TRBJ1-1; 7 nucleotides match TRBD1. CDR1 LNHDA and CDR2 SQIVND come from the germline V gene (reference sequence). With V trimmed by 7 bases and J by 1 base, 6 bases remained unmatched. This CDR3 has 14 residues. The CDR3 bases are TGTGCCAGTAAAGACAGGGTTTGGAACACTGAAGCTTTCTTT. Its protein product is CASKDRVWNTEAFF.

This clone was seen more than once but under ten times. The V and J genes are TRBV29-1 and TRBJ2-7; D remains unclear. The length of the CDR3 is 10 residues. Trimming took off 7 bases at V and 2 bases at J, with 6 bases between the two ends. Per the germline V gene, CDR1 is SQVTM and CDR2 is ANQGSEA. CDR3 coding DNA: TGCAGCGGCGGAACCTACGAGCAGTACTTC. Its protein product is CSGGTYEQYF.

The chain combines TRBV30 with TRBJ1-5, with 10 nucleotides matching TRBD1. Germline-derived CDR1 and CDR2 are GTSNPN and SVGIG (reference sequence). The trim removed 1 base at V and 5 bases at J, leaving 2 bases unmatched. CDR3 length: 14 amino acids. The DNA for the CDR3 is TGTGCCTGGAGTGCCGGGACAGGGGATCAGCCCCAGCATTTT. This gives the protein CAWSAGTGDQPQHF.

V usage is TRBV5-1 and J usage is TRBJ1-4, with 8 bases aligning to TRBD1. The CDR3 has 21 residues. Germline V gene lookup returns CDR1 SGHRS and CDR2 YFSETQ. Losses at the gene ends were 0 bases for V and 8 bases for J; bases not matched to a gene: 24. CDR3 in amino acids: CASSLGQGLGARFFLREKLFF. CDR3 bases: TGCGCCAGCAGCTTGGGACAGGGGTTGGGGGCTCGGTTCTTTCTCAGGGAAAAACTGTTTTTT.

Remarks on this clone: The junction shows a germline mismatch at one end, possibly a read error. V and J are TRBV27 and TRBJ1-1; 8 positions match TRBD1. Germline assignment: CDR1 MNHEY and CDR2 SMNVEV (reference sequence). The CDR3 runs to 16 residues. The CDR3 DNA follows: TGTGCCAGCAGACCTTGGGACAGGCTCATGAACATTGAAGCTTTCTTT. This codes for CASRPWDRLMNIEAFF.

The genes are TRBV5-4 and TRBJ1-1, with D possibly matching TRBD1 (6 bases). In germline, CDR1 is SGHNT, CDR2 YYREEE (reference sequence). V was cut by 1 base and J by 6 bases, with 16 bases left in between. This CDR3 spans 15 amino acids. The CDR3 region has the DNA TGTGCCAGCAGCTTGCGGACAGAAAAAAGAGCTGAAGCTTTCTTT. Amino acid sequence: CASSLRTEKRAEAFF. Based on the CDR3 plus reference TRBV5-4 and TRBJ1-1, the full variable domain is ETGVTQSPTHLIKTRGQQVTLRCSSQSGHNTVSWYQQALGQGPQFIFQYYREEENGRGNFPPRFSGLQFPNYSSELNVNALELDDSALYLCASSLRTEKRAEAFFGQGTRLTVV.

This clone was picked up one time. The chain recombines TRBV7-6 with TRBJ1-1, with 7 bases aligning to TRBD1. Germline V lookup: CDR1 SGHVS, CDR2 FNYEAQ. The CDR3 is 14 residues long. After removal of 1 base from V and 1 base from J, the junction contained 0 bases not matched to a gene. CDR3 sequence: CASSLDRGNTEAFF. As DNA, the CDR3 is TGTGCCAGCAGCTTAGACAGGGGGAACACTGAAGCTTTCTTT.

The genes are TRBV2 and TRBJ1-1; the match to TRBD1 covers 7 bases. V shed 8 bases and J 1 base; nucleotides not matched to a gene: 4. Germline loops: CDR1 SNHLY, CDR2 FYNNEI. This CDR3 has 13 amino acids. The CDR3 DNA follows: TGTGCCAGCCAGACAGGGCCGAACACTGAAGCTTTCTTT. Its protein product is CASQTGPNTEAFF.

The chain recombines TRBV7-2 with TRBJ2-3; a weak D match, TRBD1 (5 bases). The germline CDR1 and CDR2 sequences are SGHTA and FQGNSA. This CDR3 region has 14 residues. The ends were cut back, 6 bases at V and 0 bases at J, with 10 bases in the middle. CDR3 loop: CASSIQGSTDTQYF. The CDR3 DNA sequence: TGTGCCAGCAGTATTCAGGGAAGCACAGATACGCAGTATTTT. The full variable domain, in which reference TRBV7-2 and TRBJ2-3 provide the parts outside the CDR3, is GAGVSQSPSNKVTEKGKDVELRCDPISGHTALYWYRQSLGQGLEFLIYFQGNSAPDKSGLPSDRFSAERTGGSVSTLTIQRTQQEDSAVYLCASSIQGSTDTQYFGPGTRLTVL.

The V call is TRBV4-1, the J call TRBJ2-3; 8 bases are shared with TRBD2. Looked up from germline, CDR1 is MGHRA and CDR2 is YSYEKL. The V segment lost 2 bases and the J segment 2 bases; nucleotides outside the gene matches: 6. The CDR3 is 16 amino acids. CDR3 DNA: TGCGCCAGCAGCCAACAACTTAGCGGGAACACAGATACGCAGTATTTT. It codes for CASSQQLSGNTDTQYF.

Of note for this clone: The sample contains more than one DNA sequence encoding this CDR3. The chain uses TRBV7-7 and TRBJ2-5; 11 bases agree with TRBD1. Losses at the gene ends were 11 bases for V and 3 bases for J; bases not matched to a gene: 8. This CDR3 is 14 amino acids long. Germline CDR1 is SSHAT and CDR2 is FNYEAQ (reference sequence). CDR3 in DNA: TGTGCCGGGAAACGGGACAGGGGGGAAGAGACCCAGTACTTC. This sequence encodes CAGKRDRGEETQYF. Combining the CDR3 with reference TRBV7-7 and TRBJ2-5 gives the whole variable domain GAGVSQSPRYKVTKRGQDVTLRCDPISSHATLYWYQQALGQGPEFLTYFNYEAQPDKSGLPSDRFSAERPEGSISTLTIQRTEQRDSAMYRCAGKRDRGEETQYFGPGTRLLVL.

The chain has TRBV5-4 and TRBJ1-1, with 9 bases matching TRBD1. V was clipped by 0 bases and J by 0 bases; unmatched bases: 3. The CDR3 spans 16 residues. Germline lookup yields CDR1 SGHNT and CDR2 YYREEE (reference sequence). CDR3 in amino acids: CASSLGGTGMNTEAFF. Here the CDR3 DNA reads TGTGCCAGCAGCTTGGGTGGGACAGGGATGAACACTGAAGCTTTCTTT.

This rearrangement joins TRBV2 to TRBJ1-2; unclear D gene. Trimming removed 3 bases at V and 0 bases at J, with 17 bases between. This CDR3 is 17 amino acids long. The germline CDR1 and CDR2 sequences are SNHLY and FYNNEI. This CDR3 is CASSDRPITPTNYGYTF. In nucleotides, the CDR3 is TGTGCCAGCAGTGACAGGCCTATCACCCCAACTAACTATGGCTACACCTTC.

A remark on this clone: Distinct nucleotide sequences in the sample also encode this CDR3. The chain recombines TRBV5-1 with TRBJ2-1; 9 nucleotides agree with TRBD2. The germline V gene encodes CDR1 SGHRS and CDR2 YFSETQ. V trimming: 0 bases; J trimming: 6 bases; junction bases outside the gene matches: 4. The CDR3 is 15 amino acids. The CDR3 bases are TGCGCCAGCAGCTTGGGGCTAGCGGGGAGCAATGAGCAGTTCTTC. It translates to CASSLGLAGSNEQFF.

This rearrangement joins TRBV27 to TRBJ2-1; no reliable D call. There are 13 residues in the CDR3. The germline V and J ends were trimmed by 2 bases and 8 bases, with 10 bases remaining between them. Germline CDR1 MNHEY, CDR2 SMNVEV (reference sequence). CDR3 protein: CASSLRADYEQFF. The CDR3 coding sequence is TGTGCCAGCAGTTTAAGAGCTGACTATGAGCAGTTCTTC.

This clone turned up a few times. The V gene is TRBV7-8, the J gene TRBJ2-7, with 8 bases aligning to TRBD2. This CDR3 comprises 18 residues. J lost 2 bases, V lost 2 bases, and 14 bases had no gene match. Germline V gives CDR1 SGHVS, CDR2 FQNEAQ. The CDR3 nucleotides read TGTGCCAGCAGCTTAAATCGGTTGGCGGGAGGTCGCGCCTACGAGCAGTACTTC. It translates to CASSLNRLAGGRAYEQYF.